Each of the 10 T cell receptor beta chains below was sequenced from the same sample in a study of cytomegalovirus exposure and HLA in healthy donors. A multiplex PCR was run with 60 Vbeta primers and 13 Jbeta primers. Clones were sequenced by immunoSEQ multiplex PCR, and TCRdb holds only the in-frame ones, with some missing. The table lists 150,000 to 200,000 clones, almost 80% of them singletons. What was sequenced was PBMCs. The receptors were sampled from a middle-aged man in good health and CMV-seropositive.

This clone was counted a single time. The chain links TRBV5-1 to TRBJ1-2; 8 bases fit TRBD1. Germline values: CDR1 SGHRS, CDR2 YFSETQ. CDR3 length: 12 residues. J lost 8 bases, V lost 3 bases, and 3 bases had no gene match. CDR3 loop: CASSWDRRGYTF. The DNA of the CDR3 is TGCGCCAGCAGCTGGGACAGGAGAGGCTACACCTTC. The full variable domain, with the rest looked up from reference TRBV5-1 and TRBJ1-2, is KAGVTQTPRYLIKTRGQQVTLSCSPISGHRSVSWYQQTPGQGLQFLFEYFSETQRNKGNFPGRFSGRQFSNSRSEMNVSTLELGDSALYLCASSWDRRGYTFGSGTRLTVV.

The genes are TRBV11-2 and TRBJ2-2, with TRBD2 identical over 10 bases. The CDR3 loop spans 14 amino acids. V shed 5 bases, J shed 3 bases, and the junction held 0 bases outside the gene matches. Looked up from germline, CDR1 is SGHAT and CDR2 is FQNNGV. In DNA, the CDR3 is TGTGCCAGCAGCGGACTAGCGGACACCGGGGAGCTGTTTTTT. Amino acid sequence: CASSGLADTGELFF.

The chain couples TRBV14 to TRBJ2-7; a weak D match, TRBD1 (5 bases). Trimming took 5 bases from V and 2 from J, leaving 10 bases between them. CDR1 is SGHDN, CDR2 FVKESK, per germline. This CDR3 comprises 13 residues. The DNA of the CDR3 is TGTGCCAGCAGCAGGGGCCCAACCTACGAGCAGTACTTC. Its translation is CASSRGPTYEQYF.

This rearrangement joins TRBV7-9 to TRBJ1-3; D not certain. V lost 7 bases and J lost 1, with 14 bases in between. Germline V gene data show CDR1 as SEHNR and CDR2 as FQNEAQ (reference sequence). The CDR3 has 15 amino acids. The CDR3 is CASIGGGSSGNTIYF. CDR3 coding DNA: TGTGCCAGCATCGGAGGCGGCTCTTCTGGAAACACCATATATTTT.

The chain employs TRBV9 and TRBJ1-1; D remains unclear. CDR1 is SGDLS, CDR2 YYNGEE, per germline. The V end lost 0 bases, the J end lost 0 bases, and 6 bases lay between the germline ends. CDR3 size: 14 residues. CDR3 residues: CASSVGSMNTEAFF. As DNA, the CDR3 is TGTGCCAGCAGCGTAGGGAGTATGAACACTGAAGCTTTCTTT.

The chain joins TRBV27 to TRBJ2-3; 7 bases align to TRBD1. The CDR3 contains 15 residues. CDR1 and CDR2 (germline): MNHEY, SMNVEV (reference sequence). V lost 5 bases to trimming and J lost 0 bases; unmatched junction nucleotides: 5. In nucleotides, the CDR3 is TGTGCCAGCAGTCCAAGGACAGGCAGCACAGATACGCAGTATTTT. It is translated as CASSPRTGSTDTQYF.

The V gene is TRBV6-1, the J gene TRBJ1-2, with 8 bases lining up with TRBD1. Germline V gene data show CDR1 as MNHNS and CDR2 as SASEGT. The J segment lost 1 base and the V segment lost 7 bases, leaving 5 bases of the junction unmatched. The CDR3 runs to 14 residues. CDR3 sequence (DNA): TGTGCCAGCAAGGGACAGGCGTTTAACTATGGCTACACCTTC. Amino acid sequence: CASKGQAFNYGYTF.

This chain joins TRBV5-4 and TRBJ2-5; 9 positions agree with TRBD2. The CDR3 spans 17 residues. Germline V gene data show CDR1 as SGHNT and CDR2 as YYREEE (reference sequence). Losses at the gene ends were 0 bases for V and 2 bases for J; bases not matched to a gene: 8. CDR3 sequence: CASSLVVLAGKQETQYF. CDR3 nucleotide sequence: TGTGCCAGCAGCTTGGTCGTCCTAGCGGGGAAACAAGAGACCCAGTACTTC.

A note on this clone: Other DNA sequences within the sample encode an identical CDR3. The chain combines TRBV9 with TRBJ1-3; no reliable D call. The V end was cut by 0 bases, the J end by 0 bases, with 7 bases between. This CDR3 contains 15 residues. Germline V gene lookup returns CDR1 SGDLS and CDR2 YYNGEE. The CDR3 region has the DNA TGTGCCAGCAGCGTAGTTGCGGGCTCTGGAAACACCATATATTTT. Amino acid sequence: CASSVVAGSGNTIYF.

The chain uses TRBV7-2 and TRBJ1-6; no clear D gene. V lost 2 bases and J lost 7, with 18 bases in between. CDR1 and CDR2 from the germline V gene are SGHTA and FQGNSA. This CDR3 region has 17 residues. CDR3 sequence (DNA): TGTGCCAGCAGCTTACTTCGGCTCGGTGCGGGCAATTCACCCCTCCACTTT. It encodes CASSLLRLGAGNSPLHF.